This T cell receptor beta chain came from a study of CXCR3-negative and CXCR3-positive naive CD8 T cells. General study results and limits: Memory CD8+ T cell repertoires were far less diverse than both naive subsets. The TRB CDR3s that CXCR3-positive naive cells carried were more hydrophobic than those of CXCR3-negative naive cells.

With regard to this clonotype: Its target is not known.

TRB cDNA was prepared as libraries by UMI-labeled 5' RACE. TCRdb reprocessed the 5' RACE reads and stores each CDR3 protein as one record, lacking DNA. The table for this sample gives 55,000 to 75,000 distinct CDR3 sequences. By phenotype, naive CD8+ T cells were CD45RO-CCR7+CD27+CD95-. The sequenced material came from naive CXCR3+ CD8+ T cells from blood. Subset of the sample: CD45RO-CCR7+CD27+CD95- naive CD8+ T cells expressing CXCR3 (TNR3+). The receptor comes from a human donor in good health. Some clones in this sample may be carry-over from other donors' samples.

CDR3 sequence: CASSPGRSAWSSYEQYF. The genes are TRBV14 and TRBJ2-7; TCRdb lists TRBD2, though no DNA is available to test this call. CDR3 size: 17 residues. Germline V gene lookup returns CDR1 SGHDN and CDR2 FVKESK.